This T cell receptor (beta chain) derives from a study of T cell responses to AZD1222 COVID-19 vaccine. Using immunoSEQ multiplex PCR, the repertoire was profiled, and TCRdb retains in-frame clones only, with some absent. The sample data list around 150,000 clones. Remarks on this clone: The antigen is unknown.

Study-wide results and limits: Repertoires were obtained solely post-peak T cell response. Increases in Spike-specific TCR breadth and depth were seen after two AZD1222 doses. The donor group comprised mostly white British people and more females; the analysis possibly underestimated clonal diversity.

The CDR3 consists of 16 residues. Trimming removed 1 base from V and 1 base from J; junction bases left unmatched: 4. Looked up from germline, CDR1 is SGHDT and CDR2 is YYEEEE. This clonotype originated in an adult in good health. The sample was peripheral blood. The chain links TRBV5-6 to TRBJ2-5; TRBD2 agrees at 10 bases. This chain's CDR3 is CASSLSLAGVQETQYF. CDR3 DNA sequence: TGTGCCAGCAGCTTGAGTCTAGCGGGGGTCCAAGAGACCCAGTACTTC.